This T cell receptor (beta chain) was recorded in a study of blood T cell repertoires in COVID-19. Overall study: Specimens from acute and convalescent COVID-19 originated in the United States, Italy and Spain. The analysed material was cDNA or gDNA that came from T cells, B-cell-depleted T cells, or PBMCs.

This clone is a singleton in its sample. Per the original data handling: Amplification with reference gene primers provided the estimates of nucleated cell counts. Generated by immunoSEQ multiplex PCR, the TCRdb table keeps only in-frame clones and is missing some. The V and J calls and clone size are taken from that table; D and trimming were inferred from the DNA. The profile shows about 210,000 clones, 82% of them singletons. Looked up from germline, CDR1 is LNHDA and CDR2 is SQIVND (reference sequence). V was pared by 3 bases and J by 1 base, with 12 bases between. This CDR3 comprises 15 residues.

The chain carries TRBV19 and TRBJ1-1; D remains ambiguous. The TCR originated in a woman between 40 and 55 years old with acute or convalescent COVID-19. The sample was peripheral blood. CDR3 nucleotide sequence: TGTGCCAGTAGTATCCCGAGAACTCGGAACACTGAAGCTTTCTTT. This codes for CASSIPRTRNTEAFF.